The 6 T cell receptor beta chains in this list originate from one sample, sequenced in a study of blood T cell repertoires in COVID-19. Only in-frame clones appear in the TCRdb table, and some are missing; sequencing was by immunoSEQ multiplex PCR. This table has over 200,000 clones, about 80% appearing once. The sequenced material came from PBMCs or T cells enriched from blood (not recorded which). These TCRs come from a man between 40 and 49 years old who had recovered from COVID-19.

The rearrangement joins TRBV7-2 to TRBJ1-5; D unresolved. Germline CDR1 is SGHTA and CDR2 is FQGNSA. This CDR3 has 15 residues. Between the trimmed V and J ends, which lost 0 bases and 5 bases, there was a span of 11 bases. The CDR3, as DNA: TGTGCCAGCAGCTTAGCGCTTGACATTTATCAGCCCCAGCATTTT. It is translated as CASSLALDIYQPQHF.

The chain recombines TRBV4-1 with TRBJ2-2, with D perhaps TRBD2 (6 bases). The germline V gene encodes CDR1 MGHRA and CDR2 YSYEKL. The CDR3 length is 16 residues. V lost 1 base and J lost 8, with 17 bases in between. CDR3: CASSQGRGGQNGELFF. Here the CDR3 DNA reads TGCGCCAGCAGCCAAGGTCGAGGAGGGCAGAATGGGGAGCTGTTTTTT.

This rearrangement joins TRBV18 to TRBJ1-1, with a weak D call TRBD1 (5 bases). Per the germline V gene, CDR1 is KGHSH and CDR2 is LQKENI. The V and J ends lost 1 base and 4 bases respectively, with 16 bases between them. The CDR3 has 16 residues. The CDR3 DNA is TGTGCCAGCTCACCACGCTATCAGGGAGGTGGCACTGAAGCTTTCTTT. Residues: CASSPRYQGGGTEAFF.

The chain recombines TRBV4-3 with TRBJ1-4; D ambiguous. V was trimmed by 3 bases and J by 5 bases, leaving 16 bases between them. Per the germline V gene, CDR1 is LGHNA and CDR2 is YSLEER. CDR3 length: 16 amino acids. The CDR3 loop is CASSQAPRRSNEKLFF. In DNA form, the CDR3 reads TGCGCCAGCAGCCAGGCCCCAAGGCGGAGCAATGAAAAACTGTTTTTT.

The chain has TRBV2 and TRBJ2-7, with TRBD2 matching over 10 bases. Unmatched junction bases numbered 5, after V lost 6 bases and J lost 0 bases. CDR1 and CDR2 (germline): SNHLY, FYNNEI. CDR3 size: 15 residues. CDR3 sequence (DNA): TGTGCCAGCAGCCCCCTAGCGGGAGCCTCCTACGAGCAGTACTTC. Its protein product is CASSPLAGASYEQYF.

The chain employs TRBV5-6 and TRBJ1-2; D possibly corresponds to TRBD1 (5 bases). CDR3 length: 14 residues. Trimming took off 1 base at V and 2 bases at J, with 9 bases between the two ends. Germline V gene sequence: CDR1 SGHDT, CDR2 YYEEEE. In DNA, the CDR3 is TGTGCCAGCAGCTTGACAGGACCCAACTATGGCTACACCTTC. Protein sequence: CASSLTGPNYGYTF. Variable domain in full (rest from reference TRBV5-6 and TRBJ1-2): DAGVTQSPTHLIKTRGQQVTLRCSPKSGHDTVSWYQQALGQGPQFIFQYYEEEERQRGNFPDRFSGHQFPNYSSELNVNALLLGDSALYLCASSLTGPNYGYTFGSGTRLTVV.